The 23 T cell receptor beta chains below were found in one sample sequenced in a study of chemoradiotherapy in HPV16-positive cancers. Produced via immunoSEQ multiplex PCR; TCRdb's table is partial and in-frame only. The top ten hold 3.2% of the sample, which has nearly 5,000 clones, more than 95% seen once. Specimen: tumor tissue, collected from a patient who underwent chemoradiotherapy. The receptors here all came from a human donor with HPV-associated anogenital cancer.

The V call is TRBV12-1, the J call TRBJ2-7; whether TRBD1, the table's D call, matches the DNA was not checked. TRBV12-1 is classified as a pseudogene. This CDR3 contains 15 residues. The DNA for the CDR3 is TGTGCCAGCAGCTCGACCGGGACAGGGCCCTACTGTTGGTACTTC. This translates into CASSSTGTGPYCWYF.

The gene calls are TRBV5-8 and TRBJ1-2, with 9 bases matching TRBD1. Trimming cost V 4 bases and J 7 bases; bases outside gene matches: 8. The CDR3 loop spans 14 amino acids. Germline CDR1 SGHTS, CDR2 YDEGEE. CDR3 DNA: TGTGCCAGCAGCAACGGACAGGGGCTTAGTGGCTACACCTTC. This sequence encodes CASSNGQGLSGYTF.

The chain recombines TRBV6-6 with TRBJ2-3; 12 bases are shared with TRBD1. Germline V gene sequence: CDR1 MNHNY, CDR2 SVGAGI (reference sequence). This CDR3 is built from 16 residues. The V gene end was trimmed by 6 bases and the J gene end by 5 bases; junction bases not matched to a gene: 9. The CDR3 DNA follows: TGTGCCAGCAGGACAGCCGGGACAGGGGGCAAAGATACGCAGTATTTT. Its translation is CASRTAGTGGKDTQYF.

The J gene is TRBJ2-1, the V gene TRBV7-9, with 9 bases that match TRBD2. The CDR3 covers 17 residues. V was pared by 0 bases and J by 4 bases, with 7 bases of the junction left unmatched. CDR1 and CDR2 (germline): SEHNR, FQNEAQ (reference sequence). CDR3 sequence reads: CASSLAPRAGGYNEQFF. The CDR3 DNA sequence: TGTGCCAGCAGCTTAGCGCCTCGGGCGGGGGGGTACAATGAGCAGTTCTTC.

The chain has TRBV5-1 and TRBJ2-7; possibly TRBD1 for D (5 bases). The germline V gene encodes CDR1 SGHRS and CDR2 YFSETQ. V was shortened by 4 bases and J by 2 bases, with 7 bases between the two germline ends. The CDR3 has 12 amino acids. The CDR3 nucleotides are TGCGCCAGCAGCCCGACAGCCTACGAGCAGTACTTC. Protein sequence: CASSPTAYEQYF.

The CDR3 is CASSVDGAGYNEQFF. CDR3 DNA: TGTGCCAGCAGCGTAGACGGGGCCGGTTACAATGAGCAGTTCTTC. The chain carries TRBV9 and TRBJ2-1; D tentatively reads TRBD1 or TRBD2 (5 bases each). V was clipped by 0 bases and J by 4 bases, with 11 bases between them. Germline V lookup: CDR1 SGDLS, CDR2 YYNGEE. The CDR3 is made up of 15 amino acids.

The count of this clone is one. The chain carries TRBV10-2 and TRBJ2-7, with D perhaps matching TRBD2 (5 bases). V lost 7 bases and J lost 2, with 15 bases in between. The germline V gene encodes CDR1 WSHSY and CDR2 SAAADI. The CDR3 runs 14 residues. The CDR3 DNA is TGCGCCAGCATCCCCCCCGGCGGGCCCTACGAGCAGTACTTC. Its protein is CASIPPGGPYEQYF.

The chain joins TRBV4-3 to TRBJ2-3; 9 bases map to TRBD1. This CDR3 contains 17 residues. Germline CDR1 reads LGHNA; CDR2 reads YSLEER. The junction had 9 bases not matched to a gene; V was cut back by 2 bases and J by 3 bases. DNA of the CDR3: TGCGCCAGCAGCCAAAATCCTACAGGGGGCGGTACAGATACGCAGTATTTT. Amino acid sequence: CASSQNPTGGGTDTQYF.

The chain combines TRBV10-2 with TRBJ1-5, with 8 bases fitting TRBD1. This CDR3 has 14 residues. In germline, CDR1 is WSHSY, CDR2 SAAADI. V lost 6 bases, J lost 2 bases, and 3 bases stayed unmatched. DNA of the CDR3: TGCGCCAGCAGAAGGGGACAGGGCAATCAGCCCCAGCATTTT. This codes for CASRRGQGNQPQHF.

The V and J genes are TRBV7-6 and TRBJ2-1; 14 bases are shared with TRBD2. Germline assignment: CDR1 SGHVS and CDR2 FNYEAQ. The CDR3 runs 18 residues. The trim removed 4 bases at V and 3 bases at J, leaving 8 bases unmatched. This CDR3 is CASSSSTSGRAIYNEQFF. The DNA for the CDR3 is TGTGCCAGCAGCTCATCGACTAGCGGGAGGGCCATCTACAATGAGCAGTTCTTC.

The chain is built from TRBV13 and TRBJ1-3; TRBD1 might be the D (6 bases). Germline V gene lookup returns CDR1 PRHDT and CDR2 FYEKMQ (reference sequence). The CDR3 runs to 16 residues. The V end lost 5 bases, the J end lost 0 bases, and 14 bases lay between the germline ends. This CDR3 reads CASSASPRGSGNTIYF. The CDR3 nucleotides read TGTGCCAGCAGCGCATCTCCCAGGGGCTCTGGAAACACCATATATTTT.

V usage is TRBV27 and J usage is TRBJ2-7; D gene ambiguous. Germline assignment: CDR1 MNHEY and CDR2 SMNVEV (reference sequence). The CDR3 has 14 amino acids. V lost 4 bases to trimming and J lost 7 bases, with 17 bases between them. Written as DNA, the CDR3 is TGTGCCAGCAGTTCCTTACCCCCCCTGGGGGAGCAGTACTTC. The encoded protein is CASSSLPPLGEQYF.

V gene TRBV5-1 combines with J gene TRBJ2-1; D is unclear. The CDR3 contains 15 residues. The germline V gene encodes CDR1 SGHRS and CDR2 YFSETQ. Trimming left V 2 bases short and J 7 bases short, with 16 bases between. The CDR3 DNA follows: TGCGCCAGCAGCTTCAGACCGGCTAGTATTAATGAGCAGTTCTTC. Amino acid sequence: CASSFRPASINEQFF.

The chain links TRBV30 to TRBJ1-2; no clear D. The V gene lost 3 bases and the J gene lost 9 bases, with 8 bases spanning the gap. Germline CDR1 GTSNPN, CDR2 SVGIG (reference sequence). The CDR3 has 10 residues. The CDR3 sequence is CAWSGPRYTF. The CDR3 DNA reads as TGTGCCTGGAGCGGGCCTCGCTACACCTTC.

The chain joins TRBV9 to TRBJ2-7, with a tentative D call TRBD1 (6 bases). The germline CDR1 and CDR2 sequences are SGDLS and YYNGEE. The ends were cut back, 0 bases at V and 2 bases at J, with 12 bases in the middle. CDR3 size: 15 residues. DNA for the CDR3: TGTGCCAGCAGCGTAGAAGGGACATCTACCTACGAGCAGTACTTC. Amino acid sequence: CASSVEGTSTYEQYF.

V and J are TRBV30 and TRBJ2-2; TRBD2 agrees at 9 bases. Looked up from germline, CDR1 is GTSNPN and CDR2 is SVGIG (reference sequence). The CDR3 has 18 amino acids. Trimming cost V 4 bases and J 4 bases; bases outside gene matches: 16. CDR3 sequence reads: CAWNFHLAGYGGTGELFF. The CDR3 region has the DNA TGTGCCTGGAATTTTCATCTAGCGGGGTATGGAGGCACCGGGGAGCTGTTTTTT. Based on the CDR3 plus reference TRBV30 and TRBJ2-2, the full variable domain is SQTIHQWPATLVQPVGSPLSLECTVEGTSNPNLYWYRQAAGRGLQLLFYSVGIGQISSEVPQNLSASRPQDRQFILSSKKLLLSDSGFYLCAWNFHLAGYGGTGELFFGEGSRLTVL.

The chain joins TRBV4-1 to TRBJ2-4; no reliable D call. Trimming left V 6 bases short and J 0 bases short, with 9 bases between. From germline, CDR1 is MGHRA and CDR2 YSYEKL. This CDR3 has 14 residues. The CDR3 spells CASREAVAKNIQYF. CDR3 sequence (DNA): TGCGCCAGCAGAGAGGCGGTAGCCAAAAACATTCAGTACTTC.

This clone was picked up one time. V and J are TRBV7-8 and TRBJ1-3; D is ambiguous. V was clipped by 4 bases and J by 2 bases, with 12 bases between them. Germline lookup yields CDR1 SGHVS and CDR2 FQNEAQ. This CDR3 contains 15 residues. The CDR3 DNA reads as TGTGCCAGCAGCTCTCGGGGTAAAGCTGGAAACACCATATATTTT. Protein: CASSSRGKAGNTIYF.

V is TRBV7-9 and J is TRBJ1-2, with D tentatively TRBD1 (5 bases). The V end lost 5 bases, the J end lost 8 bases, and 15 bases lay between the germline ends. The CDR3 is 13 residues long. Looked up from germline, CDR1 is SEHNR and CDR2 is FQNEAQ (reference sequence). CDR3 sequence: CASSETRDGGYTF. CDR3 nucleotides: TGTGCCAGCAGCGAAACCCGGGACGGAGGCTACACCTTC.

The chain uses TRBV7-9 and TRBJ1-1; TRBD1 aligns across 7 bases. The V gene end was trimmed by 5 bases and the J gene end by 4 bases; junction bases not matched to a gene: 10. The CDR3 runs to 15 residues. Germline loops: CDR1 SEHNR, CDR2 FQNEAQ (reference sequence). The CDR3 reads CASSTYRGKGTEAFF. The CDR3 nucleotides read TGTGCCAGCAGCACATACAGGGGCAAGGGCACTGAAGCTTTCTTT.

The V and J genes are TRBV11-2 and TRBJ2-2; 8 bases line up with TRBD2. The length of the CDR3 is 13 residues. The germline V gene has CDR1 SGHAT and CDR2 FQNNGV. Trimming at V came to 5 bases and at J to 6 bases, leaving 2 bases not matched to a gene. CDR3 residues: CASSLSGAGELFF. CDR3 bases: TGTGCCAGCAGCCTTAGCGGGGCCGGGGAGCTGTTTTTT.

The rearrangement links TRBV5-4 to TRBJ1-2; unclear D gene. Per germline, CDR1 SGHNT and CDR2 YYREEE (reference sequence). V lost 0 bases to trimming and J lost 3 bases, with 6 bases between them. The CDR3 length is 13 residues. The CDR3 DNA is TGTGCCAGCAGCTTGGACGAGGACTATGGCTACACCTTC. Protein sequence: CASSLDEDYGYTF.

The chain links TRBV28 to TRBJ2-5; D is uncertain. CDR1 and CDR2 from the germline V gene are MDHEN and SYDVKM. The CDR3 loop spans 14 amino acids. V dropped 2 bases and J dropped 2 bases, with 9 bases sitting between them. The CDR3 DNA is TGTGCCAGCAGTTTACGAGGCGGACAAGAGACCCAGTACTTC. It translates to CASSLRGGQETQYF. The variable domain in full, completed from reference TRBV28 and TRBJ2-5, reads DVKVTQSSRYLVKRTGEKVFLECVQDMDHENMFWYRQDPGLGLRLIYFSYDVKMKEKGDIPEGYSVSREKKERFSLILESASTNQTSMYLCASSLRGGQETQYFGPGTRLLVL.